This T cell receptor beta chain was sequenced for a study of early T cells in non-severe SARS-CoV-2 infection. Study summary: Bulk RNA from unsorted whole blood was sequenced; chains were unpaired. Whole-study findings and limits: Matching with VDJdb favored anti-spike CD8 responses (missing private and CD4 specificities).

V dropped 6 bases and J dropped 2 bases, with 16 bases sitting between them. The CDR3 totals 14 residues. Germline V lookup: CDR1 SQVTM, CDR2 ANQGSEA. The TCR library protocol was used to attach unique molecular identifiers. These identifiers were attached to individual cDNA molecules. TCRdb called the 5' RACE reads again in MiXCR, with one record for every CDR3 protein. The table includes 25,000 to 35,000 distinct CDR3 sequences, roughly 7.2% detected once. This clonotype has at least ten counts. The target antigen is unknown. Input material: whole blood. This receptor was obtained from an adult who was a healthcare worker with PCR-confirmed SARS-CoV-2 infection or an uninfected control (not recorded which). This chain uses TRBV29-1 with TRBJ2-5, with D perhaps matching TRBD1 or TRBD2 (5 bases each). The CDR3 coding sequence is TGCAGCGTCGCTCCAGGGAGTCGGCAAGAGACCCAGTACTTC. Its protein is CSVAPGSRQETQYF.